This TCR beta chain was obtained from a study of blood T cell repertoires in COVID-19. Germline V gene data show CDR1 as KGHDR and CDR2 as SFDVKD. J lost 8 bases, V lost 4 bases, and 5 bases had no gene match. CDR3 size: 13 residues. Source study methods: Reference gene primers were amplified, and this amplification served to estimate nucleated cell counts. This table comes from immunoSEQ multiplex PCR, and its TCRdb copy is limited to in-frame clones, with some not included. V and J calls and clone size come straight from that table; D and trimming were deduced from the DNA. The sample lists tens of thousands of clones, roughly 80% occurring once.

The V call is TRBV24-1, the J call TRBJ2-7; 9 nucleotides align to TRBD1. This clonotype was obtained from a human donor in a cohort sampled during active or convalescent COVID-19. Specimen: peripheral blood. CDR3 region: CATSDTGTGKQYF. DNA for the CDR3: TGTGCCACCAGTGACACCGGGACAGGGAAGCAGTACTTC.